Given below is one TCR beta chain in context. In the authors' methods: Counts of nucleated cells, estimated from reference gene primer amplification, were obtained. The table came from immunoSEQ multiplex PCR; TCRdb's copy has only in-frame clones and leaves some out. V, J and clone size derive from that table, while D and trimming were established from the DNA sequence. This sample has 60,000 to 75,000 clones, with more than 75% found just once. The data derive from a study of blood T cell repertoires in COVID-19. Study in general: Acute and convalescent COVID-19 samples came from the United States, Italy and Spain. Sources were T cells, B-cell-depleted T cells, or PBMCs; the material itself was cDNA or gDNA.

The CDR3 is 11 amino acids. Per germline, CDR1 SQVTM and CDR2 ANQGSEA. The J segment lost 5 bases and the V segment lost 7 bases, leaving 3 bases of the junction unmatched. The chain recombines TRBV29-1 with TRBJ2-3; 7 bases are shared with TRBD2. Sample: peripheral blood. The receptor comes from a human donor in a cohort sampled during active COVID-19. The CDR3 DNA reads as TGCAGCGGTAGGGAGGGAGATACGCAGTATTTT. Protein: CSGREGDTQYF.